This T cell receptor (beta chain) is from a study of cytomegalovirus exposure and HLA in healthy donors. The study, taken as a whole, reports: Listed as cytomegalovirus-associated were 164 TCR beta chains.

This clone was recorded once. Its antigen is still unknown. Produced via immunoSEQ multiplex PCR; TCRdb's table is partial and in-frame only. The profile covers 150,000 to 200,000 clones, with roughly 84% appearing a single time and 10% taken by the ten largest. The sequence derives from a man under 40 in good health and CMV-seropositive. The sample was PBMCs.

CDR3 bases: TGTGCCAGCAGCGTAGGAACGGATGAAAAACTGTTTTTT. Translating gives CASSVGTDEKLFF. The J gene is TRBJ1-4, the V gene TRBV9; D gene uncertain. The CDR3 totals 13 residues. CDR1 SGDLS and CDR2 YYNGEE come from the germline V gene. V was pared by 0 bases and J by 6 bases, with 6 bases between.